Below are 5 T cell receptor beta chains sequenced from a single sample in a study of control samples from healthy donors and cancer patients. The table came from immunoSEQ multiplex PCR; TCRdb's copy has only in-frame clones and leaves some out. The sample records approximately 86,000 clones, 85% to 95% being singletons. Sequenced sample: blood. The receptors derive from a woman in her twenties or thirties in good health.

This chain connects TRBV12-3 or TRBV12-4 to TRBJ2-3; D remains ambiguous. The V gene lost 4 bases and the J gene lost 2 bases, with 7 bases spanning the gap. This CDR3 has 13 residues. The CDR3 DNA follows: TGTGCCAGCAGTTCCGACTTCACAGATACGCAGTATTTT. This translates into CASSSDFTDTQYF.

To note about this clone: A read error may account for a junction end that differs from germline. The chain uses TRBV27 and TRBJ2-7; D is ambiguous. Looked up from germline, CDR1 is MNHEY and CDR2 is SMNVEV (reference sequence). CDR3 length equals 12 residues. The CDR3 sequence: CASSLVGGEEYF. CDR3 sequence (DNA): TGTGCCAGCAGTTTGGTGGGCGGCGAGGAGTACTTC.

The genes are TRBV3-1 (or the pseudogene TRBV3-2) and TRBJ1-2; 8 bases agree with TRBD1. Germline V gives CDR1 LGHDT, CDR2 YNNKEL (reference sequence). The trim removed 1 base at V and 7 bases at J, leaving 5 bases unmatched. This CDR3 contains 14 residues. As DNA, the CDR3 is TGTGCCAGCAGCCAAGGGCAGGGGGCTGGTGGCTACACCTTC. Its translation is CASSQGQGAGGYTF.

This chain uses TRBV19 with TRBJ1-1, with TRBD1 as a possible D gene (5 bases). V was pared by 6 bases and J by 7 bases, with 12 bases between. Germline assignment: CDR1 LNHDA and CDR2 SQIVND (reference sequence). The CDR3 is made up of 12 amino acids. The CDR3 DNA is TGTGCCAGTAGAAAGGGGCAGTTTGAAGCTTTCTTT. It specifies CASRKGQFEAFF.

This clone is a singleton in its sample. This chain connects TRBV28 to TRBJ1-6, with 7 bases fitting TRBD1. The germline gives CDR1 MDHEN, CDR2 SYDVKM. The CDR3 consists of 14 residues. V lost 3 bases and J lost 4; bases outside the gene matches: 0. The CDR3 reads CASSLGQYNSPLHF. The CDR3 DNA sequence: TGTGCCAGCAGTTTGGGACAGTATAATTCACCCCTCCACTTT.